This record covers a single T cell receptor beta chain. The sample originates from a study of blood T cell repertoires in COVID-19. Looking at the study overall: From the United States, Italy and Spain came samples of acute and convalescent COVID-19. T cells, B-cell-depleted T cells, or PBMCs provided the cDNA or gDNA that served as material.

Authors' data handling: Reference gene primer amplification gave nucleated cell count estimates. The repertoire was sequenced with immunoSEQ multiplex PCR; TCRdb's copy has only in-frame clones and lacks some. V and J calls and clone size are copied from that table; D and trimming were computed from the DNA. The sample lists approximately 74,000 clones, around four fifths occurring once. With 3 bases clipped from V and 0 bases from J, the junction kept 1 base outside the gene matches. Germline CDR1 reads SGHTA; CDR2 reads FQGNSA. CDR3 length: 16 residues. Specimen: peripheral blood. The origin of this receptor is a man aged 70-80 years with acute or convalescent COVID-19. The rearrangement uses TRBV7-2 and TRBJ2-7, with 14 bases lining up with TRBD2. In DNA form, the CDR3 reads TGTGCCAGCAGCTTGACTAGCGGGGGGGCCTCCTACGAGCAGTACTTC. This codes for CASSLTSGGASYEQYF. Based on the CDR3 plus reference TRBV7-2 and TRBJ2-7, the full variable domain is GAGVSQSPSNKVTEKGKDVELRCDPISGHTALYWYRQSLGQGLEFLIYFQGNSAPDKSGLPSDRFSAERTGGSVSTLTIQRTQQEDSAVYLCASSLTSGGASYEQYFGPGTRLTVT.